Below are 27 T cell receptor beta chains sequenced from a single sample in a study of T cells in Graves' hyperthyroidism and ophthalmopathy. There were TCR beta CDR3 regions amplified from RNA transcripts. A set of HTBI primers served as the primers for a first-round RT-PCR of the TCR CDR3. MiXCR, applied by TCRdb to the multiplex PCR reads, yields one record per CDR3 protein. Among around 430,000 distinct CDR3 sequences listed, 14% to 15% were seen once. Sample: blood. These receptors came from a woman between 25 and 40 years old with Graves' hyperthyroidism.

This clonotype showed up many times. The chain carries TRBV20-1 and TRBJ2-1, with D perhaps matching TRBD1 or TRBD2 (5 bases each). The germline V gene encodes CDR1 DFQATT and CDR2 SNEGSKA (reference sequence). Trimming shortened V by 4 bases and J by 7 bases, and 14 bases separated the two germline ends. CDR3 length equals 13 residues. Here the CDR3 reads CSANRLLGNEQFF. For the CDR3, the DNA is TGCAGTGCTAACAGGTTACTAGGGAATGAGCAGTTCTTC.

This clonotype was seen ten or more times. The V and J genes are TRBV7-8 and TRBJ2-7; possibly TRBD1 for D (6 bases). Germline CDR1 is SGHVS and CDR2 is FQNEAQ. CDR3 length: 15 amino acids. V was pared by 6 bases and J by 1 base, with 16 bases between. CDR3 sequence (DNA): TGTGCCAGCAGTCCCACCCGAGGGGGATCCTACGAGCAGTACTTC. Amino acids: CASSPTRGGSYEQYF.

This clonotype was detected only a few times. The CDR3, as DNA: TGCAGCGGTACCGGGACTAGCTCCTACGAGCAGTACTTC. Translating gives CSGTGTSSYEQYF. The V gene is TRBV29-1, the J gene TRBJ2-7; 8 positions match TRBD2. The ends lost 7 bases at V and 0 bases at J; junction bases unmatched: 5. The CDR3 runs to 13 residues. Germline lookup yields CDR1 SQVTM and CDR2 ANQGSEA.

This clonotype was counted a few times. V is TRBV19 and J is TRBJ2-3; 8 bases match TRBD1. V trimming: 9 bases; J trimming: 4 bases; junction bases outside the gene matches: 15. The germline V gene encodes CDR1 LNHDA and CDR2 SQIVND (reference sequence). The CDR3 is 16 residues long. This chain's CDR3 is CASRPARDRGSDTQYF. DNA for the CDR3: TGTGCCAGCAGACCGGCTAGAGACAGGGGTTCAGATACGCAGTATTTT.

This clonotype was counted between two and nine times. J is TRBJ1-3 and V is TRBV3-1; D not certain. V shed 4 bases and J shed 0 bases, with 10 bases lying between them. The CDR3 is 15 residues long. CDR1 is LGHDT, CDR2 YNNKEL, per germline (reference sequence). In DNA, the CDR3 is TGTGCCAGCAGCCCCCTATCGGGCTCTGGAAACACCATATATTTT. This codes for CASSPLSGSGNTIYF.

This clonotype has ten or more counts. The chain couples TRBV5-6 to TRBJ2-7; 7 positions agree with TRBD1. The germline gives CDR1 SGHDT, CDR2 YYEEEE. The CDR3 extends over 14 amino acids. V lost 1 base to trimming and J lost 4 bases; unmatched junction nucleotides: 5. The DNA of the CDR3 is TGTGCCAGCAGCTTGCCCGGGACAGCTTACGAGCAGTACTTC. Amino acid sequence: CASSLPGTAYEQYF.

This clonotype came up many times. This chain links TRBV18 with TRBJ2-1, with 12 bases aligning to TRBD2. CDR3 size: 16 residues. The V gene's germline CDR1 is KGHSH and CDR2 LQKENI. The trim removed 2 bases at V and 7 bases at J, leaving 6 bases unmatched. For the CDR3, the DNA is TGTGCCAGCTCACCAAGGACTAGCGGGACAGGGAATGAGCAGTTCTTC. It is translated as CASSPRTSGTGNEQFF.

This clonotype appeared a few times. The gene calls are TRBV20-1 and TRBJ2-7; maybe TRBD2 (6 bases). The V and J ends lost 0 bases and 3 bases respectively, with 15 bases between them. This CDR3 is 15 amino acids long. The germline V gene encodes CDR1 DFQATT and CDR2 SNEGSKA (reference sequence). The CDR3 DNA reads TGCAGTGCTAGAGATAGAAAAGCGGGTATCTACGAGCAGTACTTC. Translating it yields CSARDRKAGIYEQYF.

In its sample, this clonotype was seen once. The genes are TRBV18 and TRBJ2-7; 9 bases map to TRBD2. Trimming cost V 1 base and J 2 bases; bases outside gene matches: 6. The CDR3 extends over 16 amino acids. CDR1 is KGHSH, CDR2 LQKENI, per germline. The CDR3 protein is CASSPQTSGVTYEQYF. In nucleotides, the CDR3 is TGTGCCAGCTCACCACAGACTAGCGGAGTTACCTACGAGCAGTACTTC.

In this sample, this clonotype turned up a few times. V usage is TRBV16 and J usage is TRBJ1-5, with D possibly matching TRBD1 (5 bases). This CDR3 contains 14 residues. Germline loops: CDR1 KGHSY, CDR2 FQNENV. The V end lost 1 base, the J end lost 5 bases, and 9 bases lay between the germline ends. CDR3 loop: CASSQWFRDQPQHF. As DNA, the CDR3 is TGTGCCAGCAGCCAATGGTTCAGGGATCAGCCCCAGCATTTT.

This clonotype has ten or more counts. This chain joins TRBV2 and TRBJ1-1, with 9 bases lining up with TRBD1. This CDR3 region has 14 residues. Germline CDR1 SNHLY, CDR2 FYNNEI. V shed 6 bases and J 0 bases; nucleotides not matched to a gene: 2. The CDR3 DNA reads as TGTGCCAGCAGGGGGGACAGGGTGAACACTGAAGCTTTCTTT. It is translated as CASRGDRVNTEAFF. The entire variable domain, with the rest obtained from reference TRBV2 and TRBJ1-1, is as follows: EPEVTQTPSHQVTQMGQEVILRCVPISNHLYFYWYRQILGQKVEFLVSFYNNEISEKSEIFDDQFSVERPDGSNFTLKIRSTKLEDSAMYFCASRGDRVNTEAFFGQGTRLTVV.

The sample holds many counts of this clonotype. The CDR3 region has the DNA TGCGCCAGCAGCTTGGCCCCAGGGGCGGATACGCAGTATTTT. Translating gives CASSLAPGADTQYF. V is TRBV5-1 and J is TRBJ2-3; D might be TRBD1 (6 bases). This CDR3 is built from 14 residues. The V gene lost 0 bases and the J gene lost 6 bases, with 11 bases spanning the gap. CDR1 and CDR2 (germline): SGHRS, YFSETQ.

This clonotype has a handful of counts. V usage is TRBV5-1 and J usage is TRBJ1-5; tentatively, D is TRBD1 (5 bases). Trimming stripped 4 bases from V and 7 bases from J, with 18 bases between. Germline lookup yields CDR1 SGHRS and CDR2 YFSETQ. This CDR3 is built from 15 residues. The CDR3, as DNA: TGCGCCAGCAGCCCGAGCGGGGACCAATACCAGCCCCAGCATTTT. It encodes CASSPSGDQYQPQHF.

This clonotype was counted only a few times. The V gene is TRBV6-1, the J gene TRBJ2-2; D uncertain. Trimming shortened V by 2 bases and J by 8 bases, and 9 bases separated the two germline ends. CDR1 and CDR2 (germline): MNHNS, SASEGT. This CDR3 region has 13 residues. The CDR3 is CASSEKDSGELFF. For the CDR3, the DNA is TGTGCCAGCAGTGAAAAAGATTCTGGGGAGCTGTTTTTT.

This clonotype showed up many times. The CDR3 loop is CASRWGTSVSYEQYF. The CDR3 DNA is TGTGCCAGCAGGTGGGGGACTAGCGTGTCCTACGAGCAGTACTTC. This chain uses TRBV2 with TRBJ2-7; 10 bases are a match to TRBD2. This CDR3 is built from 15 residues. Germline V gives CDR1 SNHLY, CDR2 FYNNEI. With V trimmed by 6 bases and J by 1 base, 6 bases remained unmatched.

This clonotype was counted many times. The junction departs from the called germline gene at one end, perhaps through a read error. This chain connects TRBV13 to TRBJ2-7; D is undetermined. This CDR3 contains 14 residues. Germline assignment: CDR1 PRHDT and CDR2 FYEKMQ (reference sequence). The CDR3 loop is CASSLGSETGEQYF. The CDR3 DNA follows: TGTGCCAGCAGCCTAGGGTCGGAGACGGGCGAGCAGTACTTC. Variable domain in full (rest from reference TRBV13 and TRBJ2-7): AAGVIQSPRHLIKEKRETATLKCYPIPRHDTVYWYQQGPGQDPQFLISFYEKMQSDKGSIPDRFSAQQFSDYHSELNMSSLELGDSALYFCASSLGSETGEQYFGPGTRLTVT.

This clonotype was detected a few times. The J gene is TRBJ1-3, the V gene TRBV12-3 or TRBV12-4; perhaps TRBD1 as D (5 bases). The CDR3 consists of 13 residues. Trimming removed 3 bases at V and 3 bases at J, with 6 bases between. CDR3 loop: CASSFDSGNTIYF. The CDR3 region has the DNA TGTGCCAGCAGTTTCGACAGTGGAAACACCATATATTTT.

This clonotype has ten or more counts. The CDR3 DNA is TGTGCCAGCAGTTACTTCGGGGGGGCGAGGAATGAGCAGTTCTTC. It yields the protein CASSYFGGARNEQFF. The V call is TRBV2, the J call TRBJ2-1; 8 bases align to TRBD2. V gave up 5 bases and J gave up 7 bases; unmatched junction bases: 10. CDR1 SNHLY and CDR2 FYNNEI come from the germline V gene. The CDR3 contains 15 residues.

The sample holds a few counts of this clonotype. One end of the junction fails to match germline, which may point to a read error. The V and J genes are TRBV5-1 and TRBJ2-5, with D possibly being TRBD2 (6 bases). CDR1 is SGHRS and CDR2 is YFSETQ in the germline V gene. The CDR3 contains 14 residues. This CDR3 reads CASSLEGNRETQYF. In DNA, the CDR3 is TGCGCCAGCAGTTTGGAGGGAAATAGGGAGACCCAGTACTTC.

This clonotype was seen only a few times. For the CDR3, the DNA is TGTGCCAGCAGTCTTTCTCTTAGCGGGGGATACAATGAGCAGTTCTTC. Translated: CASSLSLSGGYNEQFF. The chain joins TRBV27 to TRBJ2-1, with 9 bases that match TRBD2. V dropped 5 bases and J dropped 4; count of bases not matched to a gene: 9. This CDR3 has 16 residues. Per germline, CDR1 MNHEY and CDR2 SMNVEV (reference sequence).

At least ten counts were recorded for this clonotype. The chain combines TRBV3-1 with TRBJ2-7; D might be TRBD1 or TRBD2, each matching 5 bases. There are 13 residues in the CDR3. Looked up from germline, CDR1 is LGHDT and CDR2 is YNNKEL (reference sequence). V dropped 4 bases and J dropped 1 base, with 8 bases sitting between them. The CDR3 DNA follows: TGTGCCAGCAGCCGGGACGGTTCCTACGAGCAGTACTTC. Translated, it gives CASSRDGSYEQYF.

V usage is TRBV6-1 and J usage is TRBJ1-5; unclear D gene. CDR1 and CDR2 from the germline V gene are MNHNS and SASEGT. The germline V and J ends were trimmed by 7 bases and 3 bases, with 13 bases remaining between them. This CDR3 is built from 14 residues. The CDR3 DNA follows: TGTGCCAGCACGGACGGATCGGTCAATCAGCCCCAGCATTTT. Translation gives CASTDGSVNQPQHF.

At least ten counts were recorded for this clonotype. The J gene is TRBJ2-7, the V gene TRBV7-3; 9 bases align to TRBD1. The CDR3 totals 16 residues. The germline gives CDR1 SGHTA, CDR2 FQGTGA. Germline trimming cut 5 bases from V and 5 bases from J; bases unmatched to any gene: 13. Here the CDR3 DNA reads TGTGCCAGCAGCCGAACCCCGGGACAGGGCATCCACGAGCAGTACTTC. It specifies CASSRTPGQGIHEQYF.

This clonotype was recorded a few times. The chain links TRBV10-2 to TRBJ2-7; 8 nucleotides agree with TRBD1. CDR3 length: 16 amino acids. Trimming at V came to 7 bases and at J to 1 base, leaving 12 bases not matched to a gene. Germline V gives CDR1 WSHSY, CDR2 SAAADI. As DNA, the CDR3 is TGCGCCAGCAAAGGACAGGGTAACATTGGTTCCTACGAGCAGTACTTC. Encoded protein: CASKGQGNIGSYEQYF.

This clonotype was observed at least ten times. The chain links TRBV6-2 or TRBV6-3 to TRBJ2-3; 9 positions agree with TRBD2. This CDR3 spans 16 amino acids. With 0 bases clipped from V and 3 bases from J, the junction kept 4 bases outside the gene matches. CDR1 and CDR2 (germline): MNHEY, SVGEGT. In DNA, the CDR3 is TGTGCCAGCAGTTACTCGTCTCTAGCGGGAACAGATACGCAGTATTTT. It encodes CASSYSSLAGTDTQYF.

This clonotype came up many times. The chain links TRBV10-3 to TRBJ2-1; no firm D call. With 3 bases removed from V and 5 bases from J, the gap between germline ends came to 8 bases. CDR1 and CDR2 (germline): ENHRY, SYGVKD. The CDR3 consists of 13 residues. CDR3 sequence: CAISDFSNNEQFF. Here the CDR3 DNA reads TGTGCCATCAGTGACTTCTCGAACAATGAGCAGTTCTTC.

This clonotype was picked up a small number of times. V usage is TRBV6-4 and J usage is TRBJ2-7, with 7 bases matching TRBD1. J gave up 0 bases and V 5 bases, and 4 bases lay outside the gene matches. Germline V lookup: CDR1 MRHNA, CDR2 SNTAGT. The CDR3 consists of 14 residues. The CDR3 region is CASSYGDSSYEQYF. The CDR3 DNA follows: TGTGCCAGCAGTTACGGGGACAGCTCCTACGAGCAGTACTTC.